Listed here are 3 T cell receptor beta chains from one sample, sequenced in a study of cytomegalovirus exposure and HLA in healthy donors. Both 60 Vbeta primers and 13 Jbeta primers went into the PCR. Assay used: immunoSEQ multiplex PCR; TCRdb lists only in-frame clones, some missing. Seen here are roughly 250,000 clones, approximately 85% observed once, and the top ten hold 1.5% to 2.5%. The sequencing sample was made of PBMCs. The receptors derive from a woman aged 35 to 49 in good health and CMV-seropositive.

This clone was counted a few times. V gene TRBV12-5 combines with J gene TRBJ1-3; no clear D. Trimming left V 4 bases short and J 3 bases short, with 10 bases between. CDR3 length equals 14 residues. Germline V gives CDR1 LGHNT, CDR2 FRNRAP. The CDR3 spells CASGSLVVGNTIYF. The CDR3 DNA sequence: TGTGCTAGTGGTTCCCTTGTTGTTGGAAACACCATATATTTT.

The V call is TRBV9, the J call TRBJ2-1, with TRBD2 identical over 8 bases. V shed 5 bases and J 2 bases; nucleotides not matched to a gene: 6. CDR1 and CDR2 (germline): SGDLS, YYNGEE. This CDR3 contains 15 residues. The CDR3 DNA sequence: TGTGCCAGCAGTTACGGACTAGCCACCTACAATGAGCAGTTCTTC. This gives the protein CASSYGLATYNEQFF.

The rearrangement links TRBV28 to TRBJ1-5; the match to TRBD1 covers 10 bases. Germline V lookup: CDR1 MDHEN, CDR2 SYDVKM. V trimming: 6 bases; J trimming: 5 bases; junction bases outside the gene matches: 7. This CDR3 comprises 15 residues. The CDR3 loop is CASSTGQGIDQPQHF. CDR3 DNA: TGTGCCAGCAGCACGGGACAGGGGATTGATCAGCCCCAGCATTTT. Looking up the rest from reference TRBV28 and TRBJ1-5 gives the full variable domain: DVKVTQSSRYLVKRTGEKVFLECVQDMDHENMFWYRQDPGLGLRLIYFSYDVKMKEKGDIPEGYSVSREKKERFSLILESASTNQTSMYLCASSTGQGIDQPQHFGDGTRLSIL.